These 29 T cell receptor beta chains share one sample of origin, sequenced in a study of cytomegalovirus exposure and HLA in healthy donors. With 60 Vbeta and 13 Jbeta primers, the PCR was carried out. Libraries were prepared by immunoSEQ multiplex PCR; TCRdb keeps only in-frame clonotypes and omits some of them. The repertoire holds 120,000 or so clones, with over 75% as singletons. The sequenced sample was PBMCs. The source is a human donor in good health.

The genes are TRBV5-1 and TRBJ2-1, with 7 bases that match TRBD1. Trimming cost V 0 bases and J 7 bases; bases outside gene matches: 7. Germline lookup yields CDR1 SGHRS and CDR2 YFSETQ. This CDR3 spans 15 amino acids. The chain's CDR3 is CASSLVRGLENEQFF. CDR3 nucleotides: TGCGCCAGCAGCTTGGTCAGGGGGTTGGAAAATGAGCAGTTCTTC.

With regard to this clone: This sample includes further DNA sequences coding for the same CDR3. The chain joins TRBV19 to TRBJ1-5, with a weak D call TRBD1 (5 bases). The CDR3 sequence is 13 residues long. The ends were cut back, 9 bases at V and 2 bases at J, with 11 bases in the middle. The germline V gene has CDR1 LNHDA and CDR2 SQIVND (reference sequence). The CDR3 sequence is CASRDRGNQPQHF. CDR3 bases: TGTGCCAGCAGGGATAGGGGCAATCAGCCCCAGCATTTT.

This clone was observed once. The chain joins TRBV28 to TRBJ2-3; 7 bases fit TRBD2. Germline loops: CDR1 MDHEN, CDR2 SYDVKM. The CDR3 runs to 14 residues. Trimming took 6 bases from V and 6 from J; bases not matched to a gene: 9. The CDR3 loop is CASRRGGSGDTQYF. CDR3 bases: TGTGCCAGCAGGCGAGGCGGGAGCGGCGATACGCAGTATTTT. The full variable domain, completed using reference TRBV28 and TRBJ2-3, is DVKVTQSSRYLVKRTGEKVFLECVQDMDHENMFWYRQDPGLGLRLIYFSYDVKMKEKGDIPEGYSVSREKKERFSLILESASTNQTSMYLCASRRGGSGDTQYFGPGTRLTVL.

The chain links TRBV18 to TRBJ2-2; 15 bases fit TRBD2. V lost 0 bases, J lost 4 bases, and 6 bases stayed unmatched. Germline V gene data show CDR1 as KGHSH and CDR2 as LQKENI. The CDR3 has 19 amino acids. The CDR3 sequence is CASSPPGLAGGVGTGELFF. The CDR3 DNA reads TGTGCCAGCTCACCACCGGGACTAGCGGGAGGAGTGGGCACCGGGGAGCTGTTTTTT.

In DNA form, the CDR3 reads TGTGCCAGCAGACAGGGGCCCTCCTACGAGCAGTACTTC. Translated: CASRQGPSYEQYF. V gene TRBV6-6 combines with J gene TRBJ2-7, with 7 bases lining up with TRBD1. The V gene's germline CDR1 is MNHNY and CDR2 SVGAGI (reference sequence). The V segment lost 6 bases and the J segment 0 bases; nucleotides outside the gene matches: 2. This CDR3 spans 13 amino acids.

This clone was observed once. The rearrangement joins TRBV6-6 to TRBJ1-5, with 7 bases lining up with TRBD1. After removal of 5 bases from V and 4 bases from J, the junction contained 2 bases not matched to a gene. CDR3 length: 13 amino acids. Germline V gene lookup returns CDR1 MNHNY and CDR2 SVGAGI (reference sequence). This chain's CDR3 is CASSKQGNQPQHF. CDR3 coding DNA: TGTGCCAGCAGTAAACAGGGGAATCAGCCCCAGCATTTT.

The chain employs TRBV6-1 and TRBJ1-1; D is uncertain. The CDR3 sequence is 13 residues long. Germline-derived CDR1 and CDR2 are MNHNS and SASEGT. V was cut by 6 bases and J by 3 bases, with 11 bases left in between. CDR3 bases: TGTGCCAGCAGCCCCCCGGGGTACACTGAAGCTTTCTTT. Its protein is CASSPPGYTEAFF.

This chain uses TRBV9 with TRBJ1-3; no firm D call. Trimming removed 0 bases from V and 0 bases from J, with 13 bases in between. The CDR3 has 17 amino acids. Germline loops: CDR1 SGDLS, CDR2 YYNGEE. Written as DNA, the CDR3 is TGTGCCAGCAGCGTAGGGGCAGGATCTTTCTCTGGAAACACCATATATTTT. This translates into CASSVGAGSFSGNTIYF.

The chain combines TRBV7-3 with TRBJ2-1, with a possible D match to TRBD2 (6 bases). Germline V gene sequence: CDR1 SGHTA, CDR2 FQGTGA. This CDR3 spans 16 amino acids. Trimming removed 3 bases at V and 0 bases at J, with 12 bases between. The CDR3 nucleotides read TGTGCCAGCAGCTTGGACGGGGGACTCTCCTACAATGAGCAGTTCTTC. Protein sequence: CASSLDGGLSYNEQFF.

J is TRBJ2-1 and V is TRBV6-1; 11 positions agree with TRBD2. The CDR3 length is 14 residues. Germline assignment: CDR1 MNHNS and CDR2 SASEGT. The trim removed 6 bases at V and 14 bases at J, leaving 12 bases unmatched. DNA of the CDR3: TGTGCCAGCAGCCCCGGGACTAGCGGTCGGGGGAAGTTCTTC. Translation: CASSPGTSGRGKFF.

V and J are TRBV10-3 and TRBJ1-2; 11 bases are shared with TRBD1. Germline CDR1 ENHRY, CDR2 SYGVKD. After removal of 8 bases from V and 8 bases from J, the junction contained 4 bases not matched to a gene. This CDR3 is built from 12 residues. The CDR3 DNA follows: TGTGCCATCGGACAGGGGGCTCGGGGCTACACCTTC. Amino acids: CAIGQGARGYTF.

The V gene is TRBV9, the J gene TRBJ1-2; TRBD1 aligns across 10 bases. With V trimmed by 4 bases and J by 7 bases, 7 bases remained unmatched. In germline, CDR1 is SGDLS, CDR2 YYNGEE. CDR3 size: 14 residues. For the CDR3, the DNA is TGTGCCAGCAGCCCAACGACAGGGGGCCTTGGCTACACCTTC. It codes for CASSPTTGGLGYTF.

This rearrangement joins TRBV7-2 to TRBJ1-3; possible D gene TRBD1, 5 bases. This CDR3 is 17 amino acids long. Germline V gene lookup returns CDR1 SGHTA and CDR2 FQGNSA. V was clipped by 1 base and J by 0 bases, with 13 bases between them. CDR3 in DNA: TGTGCCAGCAGCTTAGTAGCGGGACTTAGCTCTGGAAACACCATATATTTT. This sequence encodes CASSLVAGLSSGNTIYF.

The genes are TRBV10-3 and TRBJ2-3; perhaps TRBD2 as D (6 bases). The germline V gene has CDR1 ENHRY and CDR2 SYGVKD. This CDR3 has 16 amino acids. V shed 4 bases and J shed 2 bases, with 16 bases lying between them. CDR3 sequence reads: CAISGSSGPSTDTQYF. Here the CDR3 DNA reads TGTGCCATCAGTGGCAGTAGCGGTCCCTCCACAGATACGCAGTATTTT.

In its sample, this clone was seen once. The chain has TRBV4-1 and TRBJ2-7, with 8 bases fitting TRBD2. Germline loops: CDR1 MGHRA, CDR2 YSYEKL. V lost 1 base, J lost 2 bases, and 4 bases stayed unmatched. The CDR3 is 15 residues long. The CDR3 coding sequence is TGCGCCAGCAGCCAAGCCCCGGGAGGGGCCTACGAGCAGTACTTC. Its protein product is CASSQAPGGAYEQYF.

With respect to this clone: Additional DNA sequences in this sample encode the identical CDR3. This chain joins TRBV5-6 and TRBJ1-5, with TRBD1 matching over 9 bases. CDR1 is SGHDT and CDR2 is YYEEEE in the germline V gene. V was pared by 2 bases and J by 9 bases, with 6 bases of the junction left unmatched. The CDR3 is 14 residues long. The CDR3: CASSFGQGLGPQHF. CDR3 nucleotides: TGTGCCAGCAGCTTCGGACAGGGGCTAGGGCCCCAGCATTTT. Full variable domain (missing parts from reference TRBV5-6 and TRBJ1-5): DAGVTQSPTHLIKTRGQQVTLRCSPKSGHDTVSWYQQALGQGPQFIFQYYEEEERQRGNFPDRFSGHQFPNYSSELNVNALLLGDSALYLCASSFGQGLGPQHFGDGTRLSIL.

The rearrangement joins TRBV5-1 to TRBJ2-7, with TRBD2 identical over 8 bases. Germline V lookup: CDR1 SGHRS, CDR2 YFSETQ. J lost 6 bases, V lost 3 bases, and 8 bases had no gene match. This CDR3 contains 14 residues. The CDR3 spells CASSSGTGGVEQYF. CDR3 bases: TGCGCCAGCAGCTCCGGGACGGGGGGGGTCGAGCAGTACTTC.

J is TRBJ2-7 and V is TRBV7-6; TRBD2 aligns across 8 bases. The CDR3 is 16 amino acids. Germline V CDR1 and CDR2: SGHVS, FNYEAQ. V trimming: 3 bases; J trimming: 2 bases; junction bases outside the gene matches: 9. CDR3 amino acids: CASSFSASGLTYEQYF. Written as DNA, the CDR3 is TGTGCCAGCAGCTTTTCGGCTAGCGGGTTAACCTACGAGCAGTACTTC.

DNA for the CDR3: TGTGCCAGCAGTTACTCCCGGGACAGTTCTAACTATGGCTACACCTTC. It specifies CASSYSRDSSNYGYTF. The J gene is TRBJ1-2, the V gene TRBV6-6; TRBD1 matches at 7 bases. V gave up 0 bases and J gave up 0 bases; unmatched junction bases: 4. The germline V gene encodes CDR1 MNHNY and CDR2 SVGAGI (reference sequence). The length of the CDR3 is 16 residues.

V gene TRBV5-1 combines with J gene TRBJ2-7, with 7 positions matching TRBD2. The ends lost 4 bases at V and 4 bases at J; junction bases unmatched: 11. CDR1 and CDR2 (germline): SGHRS, YFSETQ. The CDR3 runs to 15 residues. CDR3 DNA: TGCGCCAGCAGCCTCACAGACGGGGGGAATTACGAGCAGTACTTC. Translated, it gives CASSLTDGGNYEQYF.

The CDR3 sequence is CASSNSGTADTQYF. In DNA form, the CDR3 reads TGTGCCAGTAGCAATAGCGGGACGGCAGATACGCAGTATTTT. This rearrangement joins TRBV19 to TRBJ2-3; 8 positions match TRBD2. The V segment lost 6 bases and the J segment 4 bases; nucleotides outside the gene matches: 6. This CDR3 spans 14 amino acids. The V gene's germline CDR1 is LNHDA and CDR2 SQIVND (reference sequence). The variable domain in full, completed from reference TRBV19 and TRBJ2-3, reads DGGITQSPKYLFRKEGQNVTLSCEQNLNHDAMYWYRQDPGQGLRLIYYSQIVNDFQKGDIAEGYSVSREKKESFPLTVTSAQKNPTAFYLCASSNSGTADTQYFGPGTRLTVL.

The V and J genes are TRBV5-8 and TRBJ1-4; 8 bases are a match to TRBD1. With 2 bases clipped from V and 3 bases from J, the junction kept 3 bases outside the gene matches. The CDR3 spans 15 residues. Germline V gene sequence: CDR1 SGHTS, CDR2 YDEGEE. CDR3 bases: TGTGCCAGCAGCTTACTGGACAGGGCTAATGAAAAACTGTTTTTT. It translates to CASSLLDRANEKLFF.

The chain carries TRBV6-1 and TRBJ1-1; 8 positions agree with TRBD1. The germline gives CDR1 MNHNS, CDR2 SASEGT. V lost 0 bases and J lost 0; bases outside the gene matches: 0. The CDR3 covers 15 residues. The CDR3 nucleotides are TGTGCCAGCAGTGAAGCGACAGGGGTGAACACTGAAGCTTTCTTT. Its protein product is CASSEATGVNTEAFF.

The V gene is TRBV19, the J gene TRBJ2-7; 9 bases map to TRBD2. This CDR3 spans 11 amino acids. The germline V gene has CDR1 LNHDA and CDR2 SQIVND (reference sequence). The CDR3 coding sequence is TGTTCTAGCGGGACAACCTACGAGCAGTACTTC. As protein: CSSGTTYEQYF.

The rearrangement joins TRBV7-6 to TRBJ1-5; no firm D call. V was clipped by 5 bases and J by 2 bases, with 7 bases between them. Germline CDR1 reads SGHVS; CDR2 reads FNYEAQ. CDR3 size: 13 residues. The CDR3 reads CASSPRGNQPQHF. CDR3 nucleotide sequence: TGTGCCAGCAGCCCTCGGGGCAATCAGCCCCAGCATTTT.

The rearrangement uses TRBV9 and TRBJ2-3, with TRBD2 identical over 12 bases. V dropped 2 bases and J dropped 4; count of bases not matched to a gene: 2. Germline V lookup: CDR1 SGDLS, CDR2 YYNGEE. The length of the CDR3 is 15 residues. CDR3 region: CASSVTSGGPDTQYF. CDR3 in DNA: TGTGCCAGCAGCGTTACTAGCGGGGGGCCAGATACGCAGTATTTT.

J is TRBJ2-7 and V is TRBV9; possibly TRBD2 for D (7 bases). The CDR3 contains 15 residues. V was clipped by 3 bases and J by 3 bases, with 16 bases between them. CDR1 and CDR2 from the germline V gene are SGDLS and YYNGEE. The CDR3 nucleotides are TGTGCCAGCAGCGCGGGGGGCCAGGAGCTCTACGAGCAGTACTTC. It translates to CASSAGGQELYEQYF.

This clone was observed a single time. V usage is TRBV15 and J usage is TRBJ2-1, with 11 positions matching TRBD2. V shed 3 bases, J shed 9 bases, and the junction held 7 bases outside the gene matches. In germline, CDR1 is LNHNV, CDR2 YYDKDF (reference sequence). This CDR3 region has 15 residues. CDR3 DNA: TGTGCCACCAGCAGTACTAGCGGGAGACGAGGTGAGCAGTTCTTC. As protein: CATSSTSGRRGEQFF. The complete variable domain, with remaining parts taken from reference TRBV15 and TRBJ2-1, reads DAMVIQNPRYQVTQFGKPVTLSCSQTLNHNVMYWYQQKSSQAPKLLFHYYDKDFNNEADTPDNFQSRRPNTSFCFLDIRSPGLGDTAMYLCATSSTSGRRGEQFFGPGTRLTVL.

V usage is TRBV21-1 and J usage is TRBJ1-4; the table's TRBD1 call for D was not verified on the DNA. TRBV21-1 is described as a pseudogene. The CDR3 loop spans 13 amino acids. The CDR3: CATPETGIEKLFF. Written as DNA, the CDR3 is TGTGCCACCCCCGAGACAGGGATTGAAAAACTGTTTTTT.